These T cell receptor beta chains were read from a single sample in a study of preoperative IRX-2 immunotherapy in early breast cancer. Clones were sequenced by immunoSEQ multiplex PCR, and TCRdb holds only the in-frame ones, with some missing. The data show 25,000 to 30,000 clones, with 70% to 85% seen just once and under 4% held by the top ten. This specimen was collected from a patient treated with IRX-2 immunotherapy. The receptor set was obtained from a human donor with breast cancer. The CDR3 runs from the conserved cysteine through the conserved F or W. The order of the fields is V gene, clone size, D gene, J gene, CDR3 protein, CDR3 DNA. The D gene is left open where the match is weak. Not all rows give a size; the values are once, few, many and, for expanded clones, a class.

>TRBV11-3|.|TRBD1|TRBJ1-6
CASSLVRLTGEDSPLHF
TGTGCCAGCAGCTTAGTTAGGTTGACAGGGGAAGATTCACCCCTCCACTTT
>TRBV25-1|.|TRBD1|TRBJ1-4
CASSTNRGELFF
TGTGCCAGCAGTACCAACAGGGGTGAACTGTTTTTT
>TRBV5-1|.|TRBD2|TRBJ2-5
CASSLTSGGRLEVSQYF
TGCGCCAGCAGCTTGACTAGCGGGGGAAGGTTAGAGGTCTCCCAGTACTTC
>TRBV18|once|TRBD1|TRBJ2-2
CASSPLPATGGKNTGELFF
TGTGCCAGCTCACCACTCCCCGCAACAGGGGGCAAAAACACCGGGGAGCTGTTTTTT
>TRBV6-8|.|TRBD1|TRBJ2-1
CASSPGQRSEQFF
TGTGCCAGCAGCCCGGGACAGAGGAGTGAGCAGTTCTTC
>TRBV7-1|.|TRBD1|TRBJ2-7
CASSPLQGIGFEQYF
TGTGCCAGCAGCCCTTTACAGGGGATCGGTTTCGAGCAGTACTTC
>TRBV18|.|TRBD2|TRBJ2-3
CASSPRTSGSTDTQYF
TGTGCCAGCTCACCACGGACTAGCGGGAGCACAGATACGCAGTATTTT
>TRBV6-8|.|.|TRBJ2-7
CASSARESSYEQYF
TGTGCCAGCAGTGCCAGGGAGAGCTCCTACGAGCAGTACTTC
>TRBV11-3|large|.|TRBJ1-2
CASSLGPSVWKGYTF
TGTGCCAGCAGCCTTGGTCCCAGTGTATGGAAGGGCTACACCTTC
>TRBV5-1|.|TRBD1|TRBJ2-7
CASRGQGSSYEQYF
TGCGCCAGCAGAGGACAGGGTTCTTCCTACGAGCAGTACTTC
>TRBV19|.|TRBD1|TRBJ2-1
CASTDRVYEQFF
TGTGCCAGTACGGACAGGGTATATGAGCAGTTCTTC
>TRBV6-7|.|.|TRBJ1-4
CASMGQGGEKLFF
TGTGCCAGCATGGGCCAGGGTGGCGAAAAACTGTTTTTT
>TRBV29-1|.|.|TRBJ2-2
CSATQGPGELFF
TGCAGCGCGACACAGGGTCCCGGGGAGCTGTTTTTT
>TRBV7-7|few|TRBD1|TRBJ2-5
CASSSRPGQGRRETQYF
TGTGCCAGCAGCTCCCGGCCGGGACAGGGGCGCCGTGAGACCCAGTACTTC
>TRBV19|.|TRBD1|TRBJ1-5
CASSSRQGGSNQPQHF
TGTGCCAGTAGTAGTAGACAGGGGGGTAGCAATCAGCCCCAGCATTTT
>TRBV11-3|.|.|TRBJ2-3
CASNPGTSGDTQYF
TGTGCCAGCAACCCCGGGACATCCGGAGATACGCAGTATTTT
>TRBV19|.|TRBD1|TRBJ1-2
CASSRDRGGYTF
TGTGCCAGTAGCCGGGACAGGGGCGGCTACACCTTC
>TRBV19|once|.|TRBJ2-7
CASSIQGFSYEQYF
TGTGCCAGTAGTATTCAGGGGTTCTCCTACGAGCAGTACTTC
>TRBV10-3|.|TRBD1|TRBJ1-4
CAISESVTGGEKLFF
TGTGCCATCAGTGAGTCTGTGACAGGGGGTGAAAAACTGTTTTTT
>TRBV6-8|.|TRBD1|TRBJ1-6
CASLPIGTGSPPYNSPLHF
TGTGCCAGCCTCCCCATCGGGACAGGGTCACCTCCCTATAATTCACCCCTCCACTTT
>TRBV7-7|.|TRBD2|TRBJ2-1
CASSPEREPYNEQFF
TGTGCCAGCAGCCCGGAGCGGGAGCCCTACAATGAGCAGTTCTTC
>TRBV6-4|once|.|TRBJ2-2
CASSNGGELFF
TGTGCCAGCAGTAACGGGGGAGAGCTGTTTTTT
>TRBV6-8|.|.|TRBJ2-7
CASFGHPSGEQYF
TGTGCCAGCTTCGGACACCCTAGTGGGGAGCAGTACTTC
>TRBV11-3|once|.|TRBJ1-2
CASSPSHHSSGGGYTF
TGTGCCAGCAGCCCAAGCCACCACTCTAGCGGGGGTGGCTACACCTTC
>TRBV29-1|.|.|TRBJ1-1
CSVAPAGNEAFF
TGCAGCGTCGCACCCGCCGGAAATGAAGCTTTCTTT
>TRBV5-1|once|.|TRBJ2-2
CASTVIPTLNTGELFF
TGCGCCAGCACCGTAATACCTACCTTAAACACCGGGGAGCTGTTTTTT
>TRBV7-6|.|TRBD2|TRBJ2-2
CASSLNGGTNTGELFF
TGTGCCAGCAGCCTAAACGGGGGGACGAACACCGGGGAGCTGTTTTTT
>TRBV7-1|.|TRBD2|TRBJ2-1
CASSPGTSGTNEQFF
TGTGCCAGCAGCCCCGGGACTAGCGGAACCAATGAGCAGTTCTTC
>TRBV11-3|.|.|TRBJ2-2
CASSFIGYTGELFF
TGTGCCAGCAGCTTCATAGGTTACACCGGGGAGCTGTTTTTT
>TRBV7-4|.|TRBD1|TRBJ2-1
CASSYTYEDRGRYNEQFF
TGTGCCAGCAGCTATACATATGAAGACAGGGGACGGTACAATGAGCAGTTCTTC
>TRBV6-8|once|.|TRBJ2-7
CASSRILTNDEQYF
TGTGCCAGCAGCCGGATTTTAACCAACGACGAGCAGTACTTC
>TRBV9|.|.|TRBJ1-3
CASRVPGPRNTIYF
TGTGCCAGCCGAGTACCGGGGCCCCGAAACACCATATATTTT
>TRBV11-3|.|.|TRBJ2-3
CASLVGGATDTQYF
TGTGCCAGCCTCGTGGGGGGGGCCACAGATACGCAGTATTTT
>TRBV30|once|TRBD1|TRBJ1-5
CAWKLPGTGDQPQHF
TGTGCCTGGAAACTCCCCGGGACAGGGGATCAGCCCCAGCATTTT
>TRBV6-8|.|TRBD1|TRBJ2-7
CATHGQGPGGSYEQYF
TGTGCCACCCATGGACAGGGACCCGGGGGCTCCTACGAGCAGTACTTC
>TRBV11-3|few|TRBD2|TRBJ2-3
CASSPRGTRGRDTQYF
TGTGCCAGCAGCCCGAGGGGGACTAGGGGAAGAGATACGCAGTATTTT
>TRBV7-5|.|.|TRBJ2-2
CASSRWGASNTGELFF
TGTGCCAGCAGCCGATGGGGTGCTTCGAACACCGGGGAGCTGTTTTTT
>TRBV30|.|TRBD1|TRBJ1-6
CAWSYGTGYSSPLHF
TGTGCCTGGAGTTATGGGACAGGGTATAGTTCACCCCTCCACTTT
>TRBV15|.|.|TRBJ1-2
CATSREAAGVGYTF
TGTGCCACCAGCAGAGAGGCGGCAGGGGTTGGCTACACCTTC
>TRBV11-3|.|.|TRBJ2-7
CASSLVVAQGLDEQYF
TGTGCCAGCAGCTTAGTGGTCGCGCAGGGCTTGGACGAGCAGTACTTC
>TRBV7-1|.|.|TRBJ1-2
CASSVGTSNRRGYTF
TGTGCCAGCAGCGTCGGGACATCCAACCGAAGGGGCTACACCTTC
>TRBV28|.|.|TRBJ1-5
CASWDWNQPQHF
TGTGCCAGCTGGGATTGGAATCAGCCCCAGCATTTT
>TRBV2|.|TRBD1|TRBJ1-1
CASRGTASSVSAFF
TGTGCCAGCAGAGGGACAGCGTCCTCGGTATCAGCTTTCTTT
>TRBV5-1|.|.|TRBJ1-6
CASSFTGSADSPLHF
TGCGCCAGCAGCTTTACCGGGAGTGCGGATTCACCCCTCCACTTT
>TRBV6-8|.|.|TRBJ2-5
CAISRDGARETQYF
TGTGCCATCAGCCGCGACGGGGCTCGGGAGACCCAGTACTTC
>TRBV6-8|.|.|TRBJ1-5
CASSIKIGYSNQPQHF
TGTGCCAGCAGTATAAAGATTGGGTATAGCAATCAGCCCCAGCATTTT
>TRBV6-8|.|.|TRBJ1-2
CAISVGRGGLGYTF
TGTGCCATCAGTGTTGGCAGGGGAGGACTTGGCTACACCTTC
>TRBV7-6|once|TRBD1|TRBJ2-2
CASSYRNRGNTGELFF
TGTGCCAGCAGCTACCGAAACAGGGGGAACACCGGGGAGCTGTTTTTT
>TRBV6-8|.|TRBD1|TRBJ2-3
CAISVDRARTDTQYF
TGTGCCATCAGTGTCGACAGGGCAAGGACAGATACGCAGTATTTT
>TRBV19|.|.|TRBJ1-2
CASSVQKGNYGYTF
TGTGCCAGTAGTGTTCAAAAGGGGAACTATGGCTACACCTTC
>TRBV18|once|.|TRBJ2-5
CASSPGRTPRNQETQYF
TGTGCCAGCTCACCCGGAAGGACTCCTCGTAATCAAGAGACCCAGTACTTC
>TRBV29-1|.|.|TRBJ2-1
CASSQDPVSYNEQFF
TGCGCCAGCAGCCAAGATCCGGTTTCCTACAATGAGCAGTTCTTC
>TRBV19|.|.|TRBJ1-4
CASSPVGREKLFF
TGTGCCAGTAGCCCGGTGGGTCGTGAAAAACTGTTTTTT
>TRBV15|.|.|TRBJ1-4
CATSRVLGSGSTDKKLFF
TGTGCCACCAGCAGAGTTTTAGGCTCAGGGTCCACAGATAAAAAACTGTTTTTT
>TRBV15|.|.|TRBJ1-1
CATSRDFPGSGGTEAFF
TGTGCCACCAGCAGAGATTTCCCCGGATCGGGCGGAACTGAAGCTTTCTTT